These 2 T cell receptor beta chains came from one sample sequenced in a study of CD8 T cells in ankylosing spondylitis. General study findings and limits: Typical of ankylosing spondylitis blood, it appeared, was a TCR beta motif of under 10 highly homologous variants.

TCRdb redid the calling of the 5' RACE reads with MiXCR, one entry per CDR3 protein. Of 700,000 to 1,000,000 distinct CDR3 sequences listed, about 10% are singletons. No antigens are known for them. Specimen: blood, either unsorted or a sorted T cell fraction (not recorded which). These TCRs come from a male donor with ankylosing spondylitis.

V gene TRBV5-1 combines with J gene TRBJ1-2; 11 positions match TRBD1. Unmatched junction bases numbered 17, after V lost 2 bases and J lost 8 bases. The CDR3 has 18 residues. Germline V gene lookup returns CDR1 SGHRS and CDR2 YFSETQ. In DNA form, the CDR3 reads TGCGCCAGCAGCTTAAGGACAGGGGGCTTGATGGAGTACGGAGGCTACACCTTC. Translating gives CASSLRTGGLMEYGGYTF.

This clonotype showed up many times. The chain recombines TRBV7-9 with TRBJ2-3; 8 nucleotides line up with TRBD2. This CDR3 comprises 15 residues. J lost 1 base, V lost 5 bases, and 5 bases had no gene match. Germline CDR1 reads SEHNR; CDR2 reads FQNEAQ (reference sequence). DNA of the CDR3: TGTGCCAGCAGCCCGCGGGGGGCTGGCACAGATACGCAGTATTTT. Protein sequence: CASSPRGAGTDTQYF.